This T cell receptor beta chain was profiled in a study of blood T cell repertoires in COVID-19. The CDR3 totals 14 residues. Germline V gene lookup returns CDR1 KGHDR and CDR2 SFDVKD. V was pared by 6 bases and J by 0 bases, with 8 bases between. The repertoire was sequenced with immunoSEQ multiplex PCR; TCRdb's copy has only in-frame clones and lacks some. This sample has under 75,000 clones; 84% occur once, and the top ten carry about 16%. This sequence was found in a man aged 55 to 69 with COVID-19, enrolled during active disease. The chain combines TRBV24-1 with TRBJ1-5, with D possibly TRBD1 on 5 matching bases. The sequencing input was peripheral blood. The CDR3 DNA follows: TGTGCCACCAGTACAGGTTATAGCAATCAGCCCCAGCATTTT. Protein product: CATSTGYSNQPQHF.